This TCR beta chain appears in the sequencing data of a study of radiotherapy plus CTLA-4 blockade in lung cancer. Overall study: Disease control was seen in over 25% of patients, objective responses in about 19%. Findings and caveats of the study: There was expansion of tumor-derived TCR clones in blood after radiotherapy plus ipilimumab. Early blood T cell clone dynamics, with interferon-beta, were reported to best predict response.

Here immunoSEQ multiplex PCR was the method, and the copy in TCRdb shows in-frame clones only, minus some. This sample carries about 91,000 clones, roughly 78% of them seen once, and the ten largest clones take 11% to 15%. People whose metastatic non-small-cell lung cancer was chemo-refractory got focal radiation along with CTLA-4 blockade by ipilimumab. The sample holds a few counts of this clone. Its antigen is not known. The source is a human donor with non-small cell lung cancer that progressed on radiotherapy plus ipilimumab. The sample consisted of peripheral blood, taken from a patient treated with radiotherapy plus ipilimumab.

CDR3 residues: CASSLSGEKLFF. CDR3 nucleotides: TGTGCCAGCAGTTTATCGGGCGAAAAACTGTTTTTT. This rearrangement joins TRBV28 to TRBJ1-4; no clear D gene. The germline V gene has CDR1 MDHEN and CDR2 SYDVKM. V lost 1 base and J 8 bases, leaving 5 bases between the germline ends. The CDR3 runs to 12 residues.